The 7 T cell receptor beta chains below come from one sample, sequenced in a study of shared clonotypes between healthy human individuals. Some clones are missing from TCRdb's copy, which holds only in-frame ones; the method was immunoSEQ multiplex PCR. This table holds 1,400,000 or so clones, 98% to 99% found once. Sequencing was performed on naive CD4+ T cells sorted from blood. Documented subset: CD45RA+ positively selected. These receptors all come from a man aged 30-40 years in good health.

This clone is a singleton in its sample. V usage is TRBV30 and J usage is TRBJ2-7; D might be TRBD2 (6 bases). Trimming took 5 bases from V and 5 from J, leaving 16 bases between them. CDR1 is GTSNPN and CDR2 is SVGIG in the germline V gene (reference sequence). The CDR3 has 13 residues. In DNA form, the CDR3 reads TGTGCCTGGTCCAGGACTACCCTTCACGAGCAGTACTTC. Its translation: CAWSRTTLHEQYF.

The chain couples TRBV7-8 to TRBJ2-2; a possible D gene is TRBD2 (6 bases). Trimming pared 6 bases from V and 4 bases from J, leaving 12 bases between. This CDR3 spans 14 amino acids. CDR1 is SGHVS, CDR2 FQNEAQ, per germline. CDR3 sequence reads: CASRSRGSTGELFF. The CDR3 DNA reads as TGTGCCAGCAGATCCCGGGGGAGCACCGGGGAGCTGTTTTTT. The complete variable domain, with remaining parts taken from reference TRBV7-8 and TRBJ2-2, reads GAGVSQSPRYKVAKRGQDVALRCDPISGHVSLFWYQQALGQGPEFLTYFQNEAQLDKSGLPSDRFFAERPEGSVSTLKIQRTQQEDSAVYLCASRSRGSTGELFFGEGSRLTVL.

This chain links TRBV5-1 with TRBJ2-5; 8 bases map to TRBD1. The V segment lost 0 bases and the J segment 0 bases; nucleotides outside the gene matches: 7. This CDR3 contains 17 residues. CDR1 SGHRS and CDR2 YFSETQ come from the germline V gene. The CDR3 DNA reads TGCGCCAGCAGCTTGGCCTGGGACAGGAGAGACCAAGAGACCCAGTACTTC. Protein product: CASSLAWDRRDQETQYF.

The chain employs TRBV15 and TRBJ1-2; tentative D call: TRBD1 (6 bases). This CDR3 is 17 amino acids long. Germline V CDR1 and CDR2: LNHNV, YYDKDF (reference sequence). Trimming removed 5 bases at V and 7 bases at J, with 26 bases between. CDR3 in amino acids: CATSGTRTEVHHRGYTF. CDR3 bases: TGTGCCACCAGCGGGACTAGGACAGAAGTCCATCATCGTGGCTACACCTTC.

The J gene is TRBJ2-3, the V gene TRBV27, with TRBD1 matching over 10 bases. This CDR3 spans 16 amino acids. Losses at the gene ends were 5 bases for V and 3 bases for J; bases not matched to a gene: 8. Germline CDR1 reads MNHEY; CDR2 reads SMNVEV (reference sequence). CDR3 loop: CASSHKDRGATDTQYF. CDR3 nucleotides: TGTGCCAGCAGTCATAAGGACAGGGGGGCTACAGATACGCAGTATTTT.

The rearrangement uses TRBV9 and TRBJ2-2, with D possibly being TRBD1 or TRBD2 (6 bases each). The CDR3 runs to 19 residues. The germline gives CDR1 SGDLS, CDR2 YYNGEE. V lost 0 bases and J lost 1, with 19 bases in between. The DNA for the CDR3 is TGTGCCAGCAGCGTAGTATTAGGGACGGGGGCCCTGAACACCGGGGAGCTGTTTTTT. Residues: CASSVVLGTGALNTGELFF.

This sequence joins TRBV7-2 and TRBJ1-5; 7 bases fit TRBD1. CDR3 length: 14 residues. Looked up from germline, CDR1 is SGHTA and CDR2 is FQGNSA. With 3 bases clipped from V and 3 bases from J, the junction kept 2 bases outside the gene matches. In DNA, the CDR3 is TGTGCCAGCAGCTTGACAGGGTACAATCAGCCCCAGCATTTT. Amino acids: CASSLTGYNQPQHF.